The next 27 T cell receptor beta chains were all read from a single sample in a study of blood T cell repertoires in COVID-19. Data came from immunoSEQ multiplex PCR; TCRdb stores just in-frame clones and leaves some out. The profile shows more than 300,000 clones, around 89% of them singletons. Sequencing was done on a sample of peripheral blood. These receptors all come from a woman aged 25 to 39 with COVID-19, enrolled during active disease.

This sequence joins TRBV28 and TRBJ1-5, with 7 bases identical to TRBD1. CDR1 is MDHEN, CDR2 SYDVKM, per germline. The V gene end was trimmed by 3 bases and the J gene end by 4 bases; junction bases not matched to a gene: 9. This CDR3 spans 16 amino acids. The CDR3 nucleotides read TGTGCCAGCAGTTTGTCGACAGGGACTTGGAATCAGCCCCAGCATTTT. Translation: CASSLSTGTWNQPQHF.

This clone was picked up one time. This chain links TRBV27 with TRBJ1-2; TRBD1 matches at 8 bases. CDR3 length: 15 residues. The germline gives CDR1 MNHEY, CDR2 SMNVEV (reference sequence). Trimming at V came to 4 bases and at J to 5 bases, leaving 9 bases not matched to a gene. CDR3 nucleotides: TGTGCCAGCAGTTCGACCCCCGGGACAGGTTATGGCTACACCTTC. As protein: CASSSTPGTGYGYTF.

The V gene is TRBV10-3, the J gene TRBJ2-7, with 13 bases identical to TRBD2. The CDR3 consists of 16 residues. CDR1 is ENHRY and CDR2 is SYGVKD in the germline V gene. After removal of 8 bases from V and 3 bases from J, the junction contained 10 bases not matched to a gene. CDR3 loop: CAIYNGLAGVHYEQYF. The CDR3 DNA is TGTGCCATCTACAACGGACTAGCGGGGGTTCACTACGAGCAGTACTTC.

V gene TRBV30 combines with J gene TRBJ1-2; no reliable D call. Trimming removed 8 bases from V and 3 bases from J, with 19 bases in between. Germline V lookup: CDR1 GTSNPN, CDR2 SVGIG (reference sequence). The CDR3 has 14 amino acids. CDR3 nucleotides: TGTGCCGGATGCCCCGAGGCGGACTACTATGGCTACACCTTC. This sequence encodes CAGCPEADYYGYTF.

The chain uses TRBV14 and TRBJ2-3; D is unresolved. V was cut by 2 bases and J by 0 bases, with 15 bases left in between. CDR3 length: 17 amino acids. Germline CDR1 SGHDN, CDR2 FVKESK. DNA for the CDR3: TGTGCCAGCAGCCAAAGAGGCGCGGCGGCTAGCACAGATACGCAGTATTTT. This sequence encodes CASSQRGAAASTDTQYF.

J is TRBJ1-2 and V is TRBV6-5, with 8 bases matching TRBD1. The J segment lost 1 base and the V segment lost 2 bases, leaving 3 bases of the junction unmatched. CDR1 and CDR2 (germline): MNHEY, SVGAGI. The CDR3 is made up of 15 amino acids. CDR3 residues: CASSYDRGRNYGYTF. CDR3 nucleotide sequence: TGTGCCAGCAGTTACGACAGGGGACGTAACTATGGCTACACCTTC.

This clone showed up just a few times. The chain employs TRBV6-6 and TRBJ1-2; D is undetermined. CDR1 is MNHNY, CDR2 SVGAGI, per germline (reference sequence). The CDR3 has 13 amino acids. The V and J ends lost 2 bases and 6 bases respectively, with 10 bases between them. This CDR3 reads CASSYRPEDGYTF. The CDR3 bases are TGTGCCAGCAGTTACCGGCCTGAGGATGGCTACACCTTC.

The chain employs TRBV30 and TRBJ1-2; no clear D gene. V gave up 4 bases and J gave up 8 bases, with 8 bases separating them. The CDR3 extends over 10 amino acids. CDR1 and CDR2 from the germline V gene are GTSNPN and SVGIG (reference sequence). CDR3 nucleotides: TGTGCCTGGAACAGTGAAGGCTACACCTTC. Amino acid sequence: CAWNSEGYTF.

This clone appeared a single time. V and J are TRBV7-6 and TRBJ2-7, with 10 nucleotides matching TRBD1. The CDR3 is made up of 15 amino acids. Germline lookup yields CDR1 SGHVS and CDR2 FNYEAQ. Trimming took 5 bases from V and 2 from J; bases not matched to a gene: 6. This chain's CDR3 is CASSLDRGRPYEQYF. DNA for the CDR3: TGTGCCAGCAGCCTAGACAGGGGGCGCCCCTACGAGCAGTACTTC. The variable domain in full, completed from reference TRBV7-6 and TRBJ2-7, reads GAGVSQSPRYKVTKRGQDVALRCDPISGHVSLYWYRQALGQGPEFLTYFNYEAQQDKSGLPNDRFSAERPEGSISTLTIQRTEQRDSAMYRCASSLDRGRPYEQYFGPGTRLTVT.

A single count supports this clone. The rearrangement uses TRBV10-3 and TRBJ1-1, with 10 bases that match TRBD1. Trimming took 10 bases from V and 4 from J; bases not matched to a gene: 12. The CDR3 is 15 residues long. Germline CDR1 ENHRY, CDR2 SYGVKD. The CDR3, as DNA: TGTGCCACAGAAACCGGGACAGGGGATACCACTGAAGCTTTCTTT. Residues: CATETGTGDTTEAFF.

The rearrangement joins TRBV19 to TRBJ2-3; 11 nucleotides align to TRBD1. Looked up from germline, CDR1 is LNHDA and CDR2 is SQIVND (reference sequence). V lost 9 bases and J lost 4; bases outside the gene matches: 3. This CDR3 is 13 amino acids long. CDR3: CASGTGGADTQYF. DNA of the CDR3: TGTGCCAGCGGGACAGGGGGTGCAGATACGCAGTATTTT.

In this sample, this clone turned up once. This chain joins TRBV9 and TRBJ2-3; TRBD2 matches 9 bases. Per germline, CDR1 SGDLS and CDR2 YYNGEE. The CDR3 loop spans 16 amino acids. V lost 4 bases, J lost 2 bases, and 8 bases stayed unmatched. The DNA of the CDR3 is TGTGCCAGCAGCCCCATAGCGGGGGCGCCCACAGATACGCAGTATTTT. It is translated as CASSPIAGAPTDTQYF.

The chain is built from TRBV11-1 and TRBJ1-1, with 7 bases lining up with TRBD1. Germline assignment: CDR1 SGHAT and CDR2 FQDESV (reference sequence). The V gene end was trimmed by 4 bases and the J gene end by 2 bases; junction bases not matched to a gene: 7. This CDR3 is 15 amino acids long. Written as DNA, the CDR3 is TGTGCCAGCAGCTCCACGGACAGGAGTAACACTGAAGCTTTCTTT. Translating gives CASSSTDRSNTEAFF.

This chain links TRBV5-1 with TRBJ2-5; D remains ambiguous. Germline CDR1 and CDR2: SGHRS and YFSETQ. The CDR3 has 12 amino acids. The V end was cut by 4 bases, the J end by 5 bases, with 9 bases between. Here the CDR3 DNA reads TGCGCCAGCAGCGTCCAACTTGAGACCCAGTACTTC. Translation gives CASSVQLETQYF.

This clone was detected only once. The rearrangement links TRBV28 to TRBJ2-2; D is unclear. This CDR3 is built from 12 residues. CDR1 is MDHEN and CDR2 is SYDVKM in the germline V gene. Trimming shortened V by 11 bases and J by 6 bases, and 13 bases separated the two germline ends. The DNA for the CDR3 is TGTGCCCGACCCAGGCGTTCCGGGGAGCTGTTTTTT. This sequence encodes CARPRRSGELFF. The full variable domain, rest sourced from reference TRBV28 and TRBJ2-2, is DVKVTQSSRYLVKRTGEKVFLECVQDMDHENMFWYRQDPGLGLRLIYFSYDVKMKEKGDIPEGYSVSREKKERFSLILESASTNQTSMYLCARPRRSGELFFGEGSRLTVL.

The V and J genes are TRBV6-1 and TRBJ1-5, with D perhaps TRBD1 (6 bases). V gave up 2 bases and J gave up 5 bases, with 19 bases separating them. This CDR3 is built from 17 residues. The germline CDR1 and CDR2 sequences are MNHNS and SASEGT. In DNA, the CDR3 is TGTGCCAGCAGTGAAAAGGCCCGTTCAGGGGATCATCAGCCCCAGCATTTT. This sequence encodes CASSEKARSGDHQPQHF.

V gene TRBV5-1 combines with J gene TRBJ1-3; TRBD1 matches at 12 bases. Germline assignment: CDR1 SGHRS and CDR2 YFSETQ. This CDR3 is 16 amino acids long. V shed 4 bases, J shed 5 bases, and the junction held 7 bases outside the gene matches. Written as DNA, the CDR3 is TGCGCCAGCAGCCCCCCGGGACAGGGGGCCAGAAACACCATATATTTT. Translation gives CASSPPGQGARNTIYF.

This chain joins TRBV11-2 and TRBJ2-3; 8 bases are shared with TRBD2. This CDR3 is built from 15 residues. The J segment lost 3 bases and the V segment lost 1 base, leaving 3 bases of the junction unmatched. Germline V gene lookup returns CDR1 SGHAT and CDR2 FQNNGV. CDR3 in amino acids: CASSLVRGATDTQYF. CDR3 in DNA: TGTGCCAGCAGCTTAGTGCGGGGGGCAACAGATACGCAGTATTTT.

The chain joins TRBV18 to TRBJ1-1; D perhaps matches TRBD1 (5 bases). The V gene lost 0 bases and the J gene lost 0 bases, with 11 bases spanning the gap. The CDR3 totals 16 residues. The germline V gene has CDR1 KGHSH and CDR2 LQKENI. The CDR3 DNA sequence: TGTGCCAGCTCACCACCAAGGGGTGGCGTGAACACTGAAGCTTTCTTT. Residues: CASSPPRGGVNTEAFF.

This chain uses TRBV7-2 with TRBJ1-4; D perhaps matches TRBD1 (6 bases). The CDR3 is 13 amino acids. Trimming removed 5 bases from V and 10 bases from J, with 14 bases in between. Germline V gene data show CDR1 as SGHTA and CDR2 as FQGNSA. The CDR3 DNA follows: TGTGCCAGCAGCGGGGTAGGGGGGGGAAAACTGTTTTTT. Protein sequence: CASSGVGGGKLFF. The full variable domain, rest sourced from reference TRBV7-2 and TRBJ1-4, is GAGVSQSPSNKVTEKGKDVELRCDPISGHTALYWYRQSLGQGLEFLIYFQGNSAPDKSGLPSDRFSAERTGGSVSTLTIQRTQQEDSAVYLCASSGVGGGKLFFGSGTQLSVL.

The CDR3: CATLGQHTGELFF. DNA of the CDR3: TGTGCCACCCTCGGACAGCACACCGGGGAGCTGTTTTTT. The chain is built from TRBV24-1 and TRBJ2-2; maybe TRBD1 (6 bases). V was clipped by 9 bases and J by 3 bases, with 10 bases between them. Germline V gives CDR1 KGHDR, CDR2 SFDVKD. This CDR3 has 13 amino acids.

This clone was seen a few times. The J gene is TRBJ1-6, the V gene TRBV19; D is unresolved. This CDR3 has 13 amino acids. Germline V gene data show CDR1 as LNHDA and CDR2 as SQIVND (reference sequence). V lost 6 bases and J 7 bases, leaving 10 bases between the germline ends. CDR3 sequence (DNA): TGTGCCAGTAGACTAAGCGGGAATTCACCCCTCCACTTT. It is translated as CASRLSGNSPLHF.

V gene TRBV10-3 combines with J gene TRBJ1-1; D is possibly TRBD1 (5 bases). CDR3 length: 16 amino acids. Between the trimmed V and J ends, which lost 2 bases and 2 bases, there was a span of 15 bases. The V gene's germline CDR1 is ENHRY and CDR2 SYGVKD. The CDR3 reads CAISERGGYPNTEAFF. DNA for the CDR3: TGTGCCATCAGTGAGCGGGGGGGATACCCAAACACTGAAGCTTTCTTT.

The V call is TRBV11-3, the J call TRBJ1-1; tentatively, D is TRBD1 (5 bases). Deletions cut 7 bases from V and 4 bases from J, with 13 bases between. Germline V gene data show CDR1 as SGHNT and CDR2 as YENEEA. The CDR3 has 13 residues. This chain's CDR3 is CASKKRQTTEAFF. For the CDR3, the DNA is TGTGCCAGCAAAAAAAGACAGACCACTGAAGCTTTCTTT.

V and J are TRBV6-6 and TRBJ2-5; the match to TRBD2 covers 10 bases. Germline V gives CDR1 MNHNY, CDR2 SVGAGI (reference sequence). This CDR3 is built from 16 residues. V trimming: 4 bases; J trimming: 5 bases; junction bases outside the gene matches: 10. The CDR3 spells CASSSRSSGGAETQYF. In DNA, the CDR3 is TGTGCCAGCAGTTCAAGGTCCAGCGGGGGGGCGGAGACCCAGTACTTC.

The rearrangement joins TRBV7-8 to TRBJ2-5; weak D call: TRBD2 (5 bases). The CDR3 has 12 residues. The V and J ends lost 3 bases and 5 bases respectively, with 7 bases between them. Per germline, CDR1 SGHVS and CDR2 FQNEAQ. In nucleotides, the CDR3 is TGTGCCAGCAGCTTGGCGGGTGAGACCCAGTACTTC. Translated, it gives CASSLAGETQYF.

This rearrangement joins TRBV10-2 to TRBJ2-7, with TRBD2 matching 9 bases. CDR1 and CDR2 (germline): WSHSY, SAAADI. J lost 7 bases, V lost 2 bases, and 9 bases had no gene match. The CDR3 contains 15 residues. The CDR3 reads CASSELGGGAGEQYV. CDR3 coding DNA: TGCGCCAGCAGTGAGCTCGGCGGGGGGGCGGGGGAGCAGTACGTC.